The next 2 T cell receptor beta chains were all read from a single sample in a study of blood T cell repertoires in COVID-19. Sequenced by immunoSEQ multiplex PCR; TCRdb stores in-frame clones only, minus some. The sample consists of around 100,000 clones, approximately 86% of them appearing once. The sample consisted of peripheral blood. Receptors originate from a man aged 35 to 55 with acute or convalescent COVID-19.

This clone was recorded only once. The V and J genes are TRBV19 and TRBJ2-1; tentative D call: TRBD1 (6 bases). CDR3 length: 13 residues. Germline V gene sequence: CDR1 LNHDA, CDR2 SQIVND (reference sequence). The V and J ends lost 1 base and 10 bases respectively, with 11 bases between them. The CDR3 bases are TGTGCCAGTAGTATAGTTACAGGGCAAGAGCAGTTCTTC. Amino acid sequence: CASSIVTGQEQFF. The full variable domain, its missing parts supplied by reference TRBV19 and TRBJ2-1, is DGGITQSPKYLFRKEGQNVTLSCEQNLNHDAMYWYRQDPGQGLRLIYYSQIVNDFQKGDIAEGYSVSREKKESFPLTVTSAQKNPTAFYLCASSIVTGQEQFFGPGTRLTVL.

As to this clone: This specimen includes other DNA sequences encoding the same CDR3. The chain couples TRBV19 to TRBJ1-3; TRBD1 agrees at 7 bases. The germline CDR1 and CDR2 sequences are LNHDA and SQIVND (reference sequence). The ends lost 2 bases at V and 0 bases at J; junction bases unmatched: 4. CDR3 size: 16 residues. The CDR3 coding sequence is TGTGCCAGTAGTATACGGGACAGTCACTCTGGAAACACCATATATTTT. It translates to CASSIRDSHSGNTIYF.